A single sample gave rise to the 6 T cell receptor beta chains below, sequenced in a study of beta chain features in type 1 diabetes. Reverse transcription of all isolated RNA meant that expressed TCRB transcripts were sequenced. Profiling relied on immunoSEQ multiplex PCR, and the TCRdb table lists in-frame clones only, not all of them. The repertoire holds about 300,000 clones, with approximately 8% as singletons. Sample: central memory CD4+ T cells from blood. These receptors all stem from a woman between 18 and 29 years old in good health.

This clone was detected a few times. This chain links TRBV5-6 with TRBJ2-4; possibly TRBD1 for D (5 bases). The germline V and J ends were trimmed by 0 bases and 6 bases, with 10 bases remaining between them. The CDR3 has 14 amino acids. In germline, CDR1 is SGHDT, CDR2 YYEEEE. The DNA for the CDR3 is TGTGCCAGCAGCTTGGATGACAGACTAAACATTCAGTACTTC. This translates into CASSLDDRLNIQYF.

The rearrangement uses TRBV18 and TRBJ2-7; TRBD2 matches 10 bases. Germline CDR1 and CDR2: KGHSH and LQKENI. The CDR3 contains 14 residues. V trimming: 6 bases; J trimming: 9 bases; junction bases outside the gene matches: 11. The CDR3 loop reads CASSAASGSSGQYF. The CDR3 DNA follows: TGTGCCAGCTCCGCGGCTAGCGGGAGCTCAGGGCAGTACTTC.

This clone was seen a few times. The chain joins TRBV30 to TRBJ1-5; D remains unclear. Germline values: CDR1 GTSNPN, CDR2 SVGIG (reference sequence). The CDR3 length is 15 residues. Trimming removed 0 bases at V and 6 bases at J, with 15 bases between. CDR3 coding DNA: TGTGCCTGGAGTGTGTCCATAAGTATGGGTCAGCCCCAGCATTTT. It translates to CAWSVSISMGQPQHF.

This clone has ten or more counts. The gene calls are TRBV7-2 and TRBJ2-7; D is undetermined. The CDR3 loop spans 11 amino acids. With 5 bases removed from V and 3 bases from J, the gap between germline ends came to 5 bases. CDR1 is SGHTA and CDR2 is FQGNSA in the germline V gene. As DNA, the CDR3 is TGTGCCAGCAGCAACCGCTACGAGCAGTACTTC. Translated, it gives CASSNRYEQYF. Full variable domain (outside the CDR3, taken from reference TRBV7-2 and TRBJ2-7): GAGVSQSPSNKVTEKGKDVELRCDPISGHTALYWYRQSLGQGLEFLIYFQGNSAPDKSGLPSDRFSAERTGGSVSTLTIQRTQQEDSAVYLCASSNRYEQYFGPGTRLTVT.

In this sample, this clone turned up a few times. The chain combines TRBV6-4 with TRBJ1-5, with D possibly being TRBD1 (5 bases). This CDR3 has 12 residues. Looked up from germline, CDR1 is MRHNA and CDR2 is SNTAGT. V lost 9 bases, J lost 0 bases, and 6 bases lay in between. Here the CDR3 DNA reads TGTGCCAGTCAGGGTAGCAATCAGCCCCAGCATTTT. This codes for CASQGSNQPQHF.

This clone was seen at least ten times. V and J are TRBV5-5 and TRBJ1-2; the D gene is possibly TRBD1 (5 bases). V lost 5 bases and J lost 2, with 13 bases in between. Germline values: CDR1 SGHKS, CDR2 YYEKEE (reference sequence). The CDR3 covers 14 residues. CDR3 bases: TGTGCCAGCAGTTCCGGGACCCACAACTATGGCTACACCTTC. Translated, it gives CASSSGTHNYGYTF. The full variable domain, in which reference TRBV5-5 and TRBJ1-2 provide the parts outside the CDR3, is DAGVTQSPTHLIKTRGQQVTLRCSPISGHKSVSWYQQVLGQGPQFIFQYYEKEERGRGNFPDRFSARQFPNYSSELNVNALLLGDSALYLCASSSGTHNYGYTFGSGTRLTVV.